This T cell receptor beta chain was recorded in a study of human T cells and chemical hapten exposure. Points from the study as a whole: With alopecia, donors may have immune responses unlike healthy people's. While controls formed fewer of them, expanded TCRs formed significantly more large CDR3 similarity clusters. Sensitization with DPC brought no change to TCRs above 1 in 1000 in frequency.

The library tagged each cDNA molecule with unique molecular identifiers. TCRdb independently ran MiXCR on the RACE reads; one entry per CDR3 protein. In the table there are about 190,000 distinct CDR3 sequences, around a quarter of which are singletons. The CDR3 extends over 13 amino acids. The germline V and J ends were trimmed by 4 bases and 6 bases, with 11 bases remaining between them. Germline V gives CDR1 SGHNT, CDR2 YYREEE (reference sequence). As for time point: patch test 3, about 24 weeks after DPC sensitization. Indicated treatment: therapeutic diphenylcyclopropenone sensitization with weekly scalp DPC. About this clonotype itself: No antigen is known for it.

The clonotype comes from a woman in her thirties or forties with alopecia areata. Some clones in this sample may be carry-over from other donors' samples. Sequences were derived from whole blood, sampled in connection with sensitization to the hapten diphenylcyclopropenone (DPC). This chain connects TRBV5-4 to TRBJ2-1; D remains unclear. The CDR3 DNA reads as TGTGCCAGCAGCCACCTTGTGCGCAATGAGCAGTTCTTC. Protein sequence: CASSHLVRNEQFF. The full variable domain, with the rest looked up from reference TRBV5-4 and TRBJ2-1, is ETGVTQSPTHLIKTRGQQVTLRCSSQSGHNTVSWYQQALGQGPQFIFQYYREEENGRGNFPPRFSGLQFPNYSSELNVNALELDDSALYLCASSHLVRNEQFFGPGTRLTVL.